This T cell receptor beta chain was obtained from a study of Ad26.COV2.S vaccination and SARS-CoV-2 variants. This CDR3 is 15 amino acids long. The ends lost 0 bases at V and 4 bases at J; junction bases unmatched: 3. Germline V gene sequence: CDR1 KGHSH, CDR2 LQKENI. The protocol was immunoSEQ multiplex PCR, while the TCRdb copy is restricted to in-frame clones and leaves out a portion. The data show about 350,000 clones, just over 90% seen once. The sequence came from a human donor who had recovered from COVID-19. The material was peripheral blood, obtained after recovery from COVID-19. This chain uses TRBV18 with TRBJ1-5; 7 nucleotides agree with TRBD1. CDR3 sequence: CASSPPGQKNQPQHF. As DNA, the CDR3 is TGTGCCAGCTCACCACCGGGACAGAAGAATCAGCCCCAGCATTTT.